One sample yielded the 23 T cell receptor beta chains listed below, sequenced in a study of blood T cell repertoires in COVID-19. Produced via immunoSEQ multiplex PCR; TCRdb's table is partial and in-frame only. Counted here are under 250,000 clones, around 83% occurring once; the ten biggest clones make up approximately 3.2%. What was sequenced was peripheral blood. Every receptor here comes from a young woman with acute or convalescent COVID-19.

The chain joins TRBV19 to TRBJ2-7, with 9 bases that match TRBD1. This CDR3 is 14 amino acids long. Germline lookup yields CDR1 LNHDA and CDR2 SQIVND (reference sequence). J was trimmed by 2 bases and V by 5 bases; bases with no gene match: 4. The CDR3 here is CASSQGTGPYEQYF. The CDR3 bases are TGTGCCAGTAGTCAAGGGACAGGGCCCTACGAGCAGTACTTC.

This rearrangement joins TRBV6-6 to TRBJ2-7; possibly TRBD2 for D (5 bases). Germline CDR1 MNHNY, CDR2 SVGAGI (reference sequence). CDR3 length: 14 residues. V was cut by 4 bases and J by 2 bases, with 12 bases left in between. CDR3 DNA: TGTGCCAGCAGTTTGCGGGCCCCGCCCTACGAGCAGTACTTC. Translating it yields CASSLRAPPYEQYF.

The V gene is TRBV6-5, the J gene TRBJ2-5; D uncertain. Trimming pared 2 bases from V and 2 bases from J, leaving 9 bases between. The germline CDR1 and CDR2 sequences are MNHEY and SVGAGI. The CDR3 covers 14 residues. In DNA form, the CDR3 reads TGTGCCAGCAGTTACGCCTACTTACAAGAGACCCAGTACTTC. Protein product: CASSYAYLQETQYF.

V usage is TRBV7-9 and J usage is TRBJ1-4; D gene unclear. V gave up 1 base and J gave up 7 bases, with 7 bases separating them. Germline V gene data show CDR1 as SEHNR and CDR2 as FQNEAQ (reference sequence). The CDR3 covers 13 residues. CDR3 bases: TGTGCCAGCAGCTTAGGTGTCAGTGAAAAACTGTTTTTT. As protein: CASSLGVSEKLFF.

The CDR3 spells CASIPYLMNTEAFF. CDR3 DNA sequence: TGTGCCAGCATCCCTTACCTAATGAACACTGAAGCTTTCTTT. J is TRBJ1-1 and V is TRBV6-1; unclear D gene. Trimming left V 7 bases short and J 0 bases short, with 12 bases between. This CDR3 has 14 residues. Germline V lookup: CDR1 MNHNS, CDR2 SASEGT.

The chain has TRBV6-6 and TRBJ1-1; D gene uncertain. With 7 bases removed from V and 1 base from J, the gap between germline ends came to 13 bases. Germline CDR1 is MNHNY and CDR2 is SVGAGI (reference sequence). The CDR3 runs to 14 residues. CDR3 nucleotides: TGTGCCAGCACCTCCTCACAGCAGAACACTGAAGCTTTCTTT. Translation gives CASTSSQQNTEAFF.

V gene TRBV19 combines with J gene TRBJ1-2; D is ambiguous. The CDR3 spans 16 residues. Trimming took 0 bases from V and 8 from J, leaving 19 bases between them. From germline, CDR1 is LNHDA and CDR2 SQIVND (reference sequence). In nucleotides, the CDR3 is TGTGCCAGTAGTATAGAGGGCACGGGGTCGCTTGGAGGCTACACCTTC. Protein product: CASSIEGTGSLGGYTF.

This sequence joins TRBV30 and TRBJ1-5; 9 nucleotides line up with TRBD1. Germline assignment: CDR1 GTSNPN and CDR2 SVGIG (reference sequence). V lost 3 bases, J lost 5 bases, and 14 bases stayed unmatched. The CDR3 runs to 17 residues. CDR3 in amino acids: CAWSAIRTGTGHQPQHF. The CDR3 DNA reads TGTGCCTGGAGCGCTATTAGAACGGGGACAGGGCATCAGCCCCAGCATTTT. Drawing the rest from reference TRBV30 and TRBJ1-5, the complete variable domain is SQTIHQWPATLVQPVGSPLSLECTVEGTSNPNLYWYRQAAGRGLQLLFYSVGIGQISSEVPQNLSASRPQDRQFILSSKKLLLSDSGFYLCAWSAIRTGTGHQPQHFGDGTRLSIL.

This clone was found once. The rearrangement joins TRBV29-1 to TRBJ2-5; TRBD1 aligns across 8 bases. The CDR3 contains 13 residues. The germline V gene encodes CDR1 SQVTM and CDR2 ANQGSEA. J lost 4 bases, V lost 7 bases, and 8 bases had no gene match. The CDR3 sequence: CSAQGAGVETQYF. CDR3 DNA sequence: TGCAGCGCCCAGGGGGCTGGTGTAGAGACCCAGTACTTC.

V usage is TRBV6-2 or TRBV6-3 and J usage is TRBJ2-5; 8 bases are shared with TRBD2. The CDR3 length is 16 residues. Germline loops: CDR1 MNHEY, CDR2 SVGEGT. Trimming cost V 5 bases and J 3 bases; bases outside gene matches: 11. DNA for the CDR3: TGTGCCAGCAGTCCCAGAGCGGGGGAGGTCAAAGAGACCCAGTACTTC. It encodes CASSPRAGEVKETQYF.

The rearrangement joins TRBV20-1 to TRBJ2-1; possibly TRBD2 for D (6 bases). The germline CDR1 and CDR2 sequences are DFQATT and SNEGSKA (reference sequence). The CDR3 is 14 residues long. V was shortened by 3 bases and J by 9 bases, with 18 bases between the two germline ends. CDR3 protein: CSASLTSNSVEQFF. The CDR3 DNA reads TGCAGTGCTAGTCTAACTAGCAATTCGGTTGAGCAGTTCTTC.

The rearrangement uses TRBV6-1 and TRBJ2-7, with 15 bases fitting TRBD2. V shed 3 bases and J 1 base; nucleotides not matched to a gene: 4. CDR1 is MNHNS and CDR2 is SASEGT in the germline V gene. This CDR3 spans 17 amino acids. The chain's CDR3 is CASSEGLAGGGSYEQYF. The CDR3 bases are TGTGCCAGCAGTGAGGGACTAGCGGGAGGCGGATCCTACGAGCAGTACTTC.

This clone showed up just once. DNA for the CDR3: TGTGCCAGTAGTATTGGACTAGCGGGAGGGCCGAGTAAGTACGGCGCAGATACGCAGTATTTT. Translating it yields CASSIGLAGGPSKYGADTQYF. This chain joins TRBV19 and TRBJ2-3, with 15 bases lining up with TRBD2. Germline V gene sequence: CDR1 LNHDA, CDR2 SQIVND (reference sequence). This CDR3 has 21 residues. Trimming removed 3 bases from V and 4 bases from J; junction bases left unmatched: 17.

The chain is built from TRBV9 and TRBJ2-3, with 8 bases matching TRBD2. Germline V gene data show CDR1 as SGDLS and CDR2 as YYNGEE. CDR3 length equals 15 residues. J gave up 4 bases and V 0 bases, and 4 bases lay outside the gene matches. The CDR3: CASSVAGGNSDTQYF. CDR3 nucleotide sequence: TGTGCCAGCAGCGTAGCGGGGGGGAACTCAGATACGCAGTATTTT.

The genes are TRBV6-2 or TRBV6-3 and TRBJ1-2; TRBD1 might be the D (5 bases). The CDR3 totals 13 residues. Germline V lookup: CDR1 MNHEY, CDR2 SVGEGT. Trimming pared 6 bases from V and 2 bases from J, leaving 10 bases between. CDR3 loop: CASSPQGNYGYTF. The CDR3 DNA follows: TGTGCCAGCAGCCCCCAGGGAAACTATGGCTACACCTTC.

DNA of the CDR3: TGCGCCAGCAGCCAGACAGGGACCCAAAACTATGGCTACACCTTC. Translating gives CASSQTGTQNYGYTF. The chain is built from TRBV5-1 and TRBJ1-2, with 7 bases identical to TRBD1. The V gene's germline CDR1 is SGHRS and CDR2 YFSETQ. J gave up 2 bases and V 4 bases, and 8 bases lay outside the gene matches. The CDR3 runs to 15 residues.

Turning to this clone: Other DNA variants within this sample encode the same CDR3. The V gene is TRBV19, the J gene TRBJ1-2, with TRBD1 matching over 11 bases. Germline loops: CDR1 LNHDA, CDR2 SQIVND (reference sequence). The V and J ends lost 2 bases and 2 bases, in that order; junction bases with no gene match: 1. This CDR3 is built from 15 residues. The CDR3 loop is CASSIWDRGNYGYTF. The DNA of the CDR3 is TGTGCCAGTAGTATATGGGACAGGGGGAACTATGGCTACACCTTC. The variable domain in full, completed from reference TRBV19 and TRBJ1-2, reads DGGITQSPKYLFRKEGQNVTLSCEQNLNHDAMYWYRQDPGQGLRLIYYSQIVNDFQKGDIAEGYSVSREKKESFPLTVTSAQKNPTAFYLCASSIWDRGNYGYTFGSGTRLTVV.

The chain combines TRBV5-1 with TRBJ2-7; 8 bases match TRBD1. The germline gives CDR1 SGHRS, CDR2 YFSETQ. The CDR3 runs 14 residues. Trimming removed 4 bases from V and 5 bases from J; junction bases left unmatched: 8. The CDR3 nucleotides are TGCGCCAGCAGCCCGGGACAGGTTAGGGACGAGCAGTACTTC. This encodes CASSPGQVRDEQYF.

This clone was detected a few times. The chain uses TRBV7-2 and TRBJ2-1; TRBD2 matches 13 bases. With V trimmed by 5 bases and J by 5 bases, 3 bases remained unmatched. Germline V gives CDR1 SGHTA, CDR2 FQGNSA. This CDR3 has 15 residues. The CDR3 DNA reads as TGTGCCAGCAGCCTGGGACTAGCGGGAAACAATGAGCAGTTCTTC. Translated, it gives CASSLGLAGNNEQFF.

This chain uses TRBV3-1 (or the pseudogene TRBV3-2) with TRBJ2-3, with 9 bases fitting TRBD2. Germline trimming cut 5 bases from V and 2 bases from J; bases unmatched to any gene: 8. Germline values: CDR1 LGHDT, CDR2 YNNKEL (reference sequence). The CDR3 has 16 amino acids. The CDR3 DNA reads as TGTGCCAGCAGCGAAGGACTAGCGAGCAACACAGATACGCAGTATTTT. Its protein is CASSEGLASNTDTQYF.

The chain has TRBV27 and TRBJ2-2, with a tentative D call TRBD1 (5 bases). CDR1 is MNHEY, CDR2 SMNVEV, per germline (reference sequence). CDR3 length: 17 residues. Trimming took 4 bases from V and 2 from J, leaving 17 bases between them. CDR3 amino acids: CASSSRTRDLNTGELFF. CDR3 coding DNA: TGTGCCAGCAGTTCGAGGACCAGGGATCTCAACACCGGGGAGCTGTTTTTT.

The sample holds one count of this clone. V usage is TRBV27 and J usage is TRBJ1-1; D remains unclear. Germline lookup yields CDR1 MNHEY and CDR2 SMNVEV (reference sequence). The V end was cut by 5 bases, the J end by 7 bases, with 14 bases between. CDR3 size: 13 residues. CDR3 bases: TGTGCCAGCAGTCCCCACGTCCTAATTGAAGCTTTCTTT. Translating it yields CASSPHVLIEAFF.

This chain's CDR3 is CATRGLLAGPYNEQFF. The CDR3 region has the DNA TGTGCCACCCGGGGGCTATTAGCGGGACCCTACAATGAGCAGTTCTTC. This chain uses TRBV27 with TRBJ2-1, with TRBD2 matching over 8 bases. J lost 2 bases, V lost 10 bases, and 13 bases had no gene match. This CDR3 region has 16 residues. Germline loops: CDR1 MNHEY, CDR2 SMNVEV (reference sequence).